This T cell receptor beta chain was recovered during a study of blood T cell repertoires in COVID-19 (dated by TCRdb to the early 2020s). In terms of the full investigation: Samples covering the acute and convalescent phases of COVID-19 were provided by collaborators in the United States, Italy and Spain. Samples came from the ongoing ImmuneRACE study (first 160 participants) plus 1,254 subjects from 6 global collaborators. Where HLA class I and class II types were available, the types were taken from metadata supplied by the sample provider, not from assay-based typing. The material from the prospective study consisted of cDNA or gDNA derived from T cells, B-cell-depleted T cells, or PBMCs. The dataset comprised deeply sampled blood TCRbeta repertoires from subjects exposed to, actively infected with, or recovered from COVID-19. Nearly every sample came with metadata listing a de-identified subject ID, COVID-19 status, age in years and sex. A freely available public database, intended as a resource for researchers studying the immune response to SARS-CoV-2, is where the repertoires were released. Results and caveats for the whole study, not just this receptor: The quantity of clinical and demographic metadata differed by source and by participant and was supplied without curation.

This clone was recorded a few times. This clone's antigen is unknown. Base qualities are missing; no much larger clone stands one base away. Participants in the prospective study were enrolled through a virtual design, were aged roughly 18 to 100 years, and lived in 20 to 30 United States geographic areas. In the prospective study, cohorts were assigned on the basis of participant-reported clinical history obtained from a screening survey and a study questionnaire. Recovered participants in ImmuneRACE Cohort 3 were defined as having two consecutive negative NP/OP PCR tests, clearance from a healthcare professional, or resolution of symptoms. In the prospective study, whole blood, serum and a nasopharyngeal or oropharyngeal swab were collected from each participant by mobile phlebotomists. Additional blood draws and questionnaires over an approximately 2-month period could optionally be provided by prospective study participants. Before DNA extraction, prospective study blood samples were shipped either frozen or at room temperature.

V is cut back by 1 base and J by 5 bases, with 7 bases in the junction unmatched. CDR1 is given as LGHDT and CDR2 as YNNKEL, both from the germline V gene (reference sequence). Its CDR3 holds 15 amino acids, cysteine through phenylalanine. Just the 45-base CDR3 DNA is kept, in frame starting at base 1. The immunoSEQ Assay, a bias-controlled multiplex PCR, was used to amplify TCRbeta CDR3 regions from genomic DNA. In the authors' own workflow: Nucleated cell counts per sample were estimated from amplification of reference gene primers within the assay. To quantify the absolute abundance of each unique TCRbeta CDR3 rearrangement, sequence reads were collapsed and filtered. Productive Simpson clonality was computed per sample as the square root of Simpson's diversity index over productive rearrangements. Entries here come from immuneACCESS through TCRdb and include only in-frame sequences with V and J called. Some clones fail to appear in such tables; in the studies checked, an unresolved V gene covers under half of the shortfall, and the cause of the remainder is unknown. V and J calls and clone size follow that table, whereas D and trimming were derived from the DNA. In all, the sample holds over 200,000 clones, and just over 85% of those were seen once. Jointly, the top ten make up roughly 16% of the sample.

The receptor was derived from a man aged 18 to 35 who had recovered from COVID-19. This receptor chain uses TRBV3-1 (or the pseudogene TRBV3-2) and TRBJ2-5; 7 middle bases align to TRBD2. The sequencing sample was made of PBMCs or T cells enriched from blood (not recorded which). The nucleotide sequence is TGTGCCAGCAGCCAAGCACTGCGGGGGAGGGAGACCCAGTACTTC. Its product reads: CASSQALRGRETQYF.